The entry below gives a single TCR beta chain sequence along with its context. This specimen belongs to a study of control samples from healthy donors and cancer patients. The germline CDR1 and CDR2 sequences are SGHVS and FQNEAQ. The CDR3 covers 15 residues. Trimming pared 4 bases from V and 3 bases from J, leaving 14 bases between. Profiled with immunoSEQ multiplex PCR; TCRdb holds only in-frame clones, not every one. The sample has 200,000 or so clones, about 89% seen once. The source of this sequence is a man younger than 45 in good health. Specimen: blood. The chain recombines TRBV7-8 with TRBJ2-3, with D possibly being TRBD2 (6 bases). CDR3 region: CASSSGLDWTDTQYF. The CDR3 region has the DNA TGTGCCAGCAGCTCGGGACTGGATTGGACAGATACGCAGTATTTT.